This T cell receptor beta chain was identified in a study of CD8+ T cells in alopecia areata. The CDR3 loop spans 13 amino acids. The V and J ends lost 4 bases and 7 bases respectively, with 13 bases between them. The germline V gene has CDR1 SGHTA and CDR2 FQGNSA. cDNA reverse transcribed from extracted RNA served as the sequencing template. Profiling relied on immunoSEQ multiplex PCR, and the TCRdb table lists in-frame clones only, not all of them. The sample records more than 200,000 clones, less than 50% being singletons. Stated treatment: oral pan-JAK inhibitor, 5-10 mg twice daily. The sequences come from CD4+ T cells sorted from blood, collected at roughly week 38, from a patient treated with tofacitinib. The V and J genes are TRBV7-2 and TRBJ1-2; weak D call: TRBD1 (5 bases). The TCR sequence derives from a human donor with alopecia areata. Written as DNA, the CDR3 is TGTGCCAGCAGCTCCAGGGTTCGGGCTGGCTACACCTTC. Its protein product is CASSSRVRAGYTF. The whole variable domain, remainder taken from reference TRBV7-2 and TRBJ1-2, is GAGVSQSPSNKVTEKGKDVELRCDPISGHTALYWYRQSLGQGLEFLIYFQGNSAPDKSGLPSDRFSAERTGGSVSTLTIQRTQQEDSAVYLCASSSRVRAGYTFGSGTRLTVV.